Each of the 31 T cell receptor beta chains below was sequenced from the same sample in a study of PD-1 blockade in classical Hodgkin lymphoma. Clones were sequenced by immunoSEQ multiplex PCR, and TCRdb holds only the in-frame ones, with some missing. This table has 100,000 to 120,000 clones, approximately 90% appearing once. This sample's time point: cycle 4 day 1 (C4D1), after more than 5 weeks of nivolumab. Every patient experienced relapse after autologous stem cell transplantation, and brentuximab vedotin exposure varied. The sample in question was peripheral blood mononuclear cells (PBMCs), obtained before the fourth cycle of nivolumab. The source of these receptors is a human donor with classical Hodgkin lymphoma.

The chain has TRBV15 and TRBJ1-4; no firm D call. The CDR3 sequence is 14 residues long. V dropped 1 base and J dropped 7 bases, with 10 bases sitting between them. Germline V CDR1 and CDR2: LNHNV, YYDKDF (reference sequence). The chain's CDR3 is CATSRGVSGEKLFF. As DNA, the CDR3 is TGTGCCACCAGCAGAGGGGTATCCGGTGAAAAACTGTTTTTT.

V gene TRBV6-1 combines with J gene TRBJ1-2; maybe TRBD1 (5 bases). The CDR3 consists of 14 residues. V lost 3 bases, J lost 4 bases, and 12 bases lay in between. CDR1 is MNHNS, CDR2 SASEGT, per germline. This chain's CDR3 is CASSEYGGTYGYTF. For the CDR3, the DNA is TGTGCCAGCAGTGAGTACGGGGGGACCTATGGCTACACCTTC.

This clone came up once. V gene TRBV5-6 combines with J gene TRBJ2-7; D gene unclear. Germline CDR1 is SGHDT and CDR2 is YYEEEE. The CDR3 is 14 amino acids. Trimming stripped 0 bases from V and 2 bases from J, with 9 bases between. This chain's CDR3 is CASSLAQLTYEQYF. The CDR3 bases are TGTGCCAGCAGCTTGGCCCAGCTTACCTACGAGCAGTACTTC.

The CDR3 spells CASSLRAGGREQYF. The CDR3, as DNA: TGTGCCAGCAGCTTGAGGGCAGGGGGACGCGAGCAGTACTTC. The chain employs TRBV5-8 and TRBJ2-7; 7 bases map to TRBD1. Trimming cost V 1 base and J 6 bases; bases outside gene matches: 7. The germline V gene encodes CDR1 SGHTS and CDR2 YDEGEE. The CDR3 loop spans 14 amino acids.

This sequence joins TRBV4-1 and TRBJ2-2; D unclear. Germline V gene sequence: CDR1 MGHRA, CDR2 YSYEKL. V lost 4 bases and J 3 bases, leaving 9 bases between the germline ends. There are 14 residues in the CDR3. The CDR3 loop is CASSLNLHTGELFF. CDR3 DNA: TGCGCCAGCAGCCTCAACTTGCACACCGGGGAGCTGTTTTTT.

The chain uses TRBV5-6 and TRBJ2-7; no definite D call. The germline V and J ends were trimmed by 1 base and 0 bases, with 14 bases remaining between them. This CDR3 contains 16 residues. Germline lookup yields CDR1 SGHDT and CDR2 YYEEEE. CDR3 in DNA: TGTGCCAGCAGCTTGAGAGGAACCTCCAGCTCCTACGAGCAGTACTTC. This codes for CASSLRGTSSSYEQYF.

This sequence joins TRBV5-6 and TRBJ1-4; D is uncertain. The CDR3 spans 15 residues. V lost 1 base, J lost 2 bases, and 9 bases lay in between. CDR1 SGHDT and CDR2 YYEEEE come from the germline V gene. The CDR3 loop is CASSLTGETNEKLFF. CDR3 bases: TGTGCCAGCAGCTTGACGGGTGAGACTAATGAAAAACTGTTTTTT.

The chain uses TRBV6-1 and TRBJ1-2; maybe TRBD1 (5 bases). The CDR3 is 14 residues long. Trimming shortened V by 7 bases and J by 4 bases, and 16 bases separated the two germline ends. Germline loops: CDR1 MNHNS, CDR2 SASEGT. CDR3 residues: CASTPGPTVYGYTF. Written as DNA, the CDR3 is TGTGCCAGCACCCCGGGGCCGACGGTCTATGGCTACACCTTC.

This clone was detected only a few times. The rearrangement links TRBV28 to TRBJ1-4, with D perhaps matching TRBD1 (5 bases). Deletions cut 4 bases from V and 13 bases from J, with 13 bases between. Germline assignment: CDR1 MDHEN and CDR2 SYDVKM. The CDR3 loop spans 12 amino acids. CDR3 DNA: TGTGCCAGCAGTTCTCACCCGGGGGTACTGTTTTTT. Its translation is CASSSHPGVLFF.

The CDR3 DNA reads TGTGCCAGCAGTGTTGACGACTCCTACAATGAGCAGTTCTTC. Amino acids: CASSVDDSYNEQFF. The V call is TRBV27, the J call TRBJ2-1; the D is unclear. This CDR3 is built from 14 residues. The germline V gene has CDR1 MNHEY and CDR2 SMNVEV (reference sequence). Trimming removed 5 bases at V and 0 bases at J, with 8 bases between.

V gene TRBV9 combines with J gene TRBJ1-1; possible D gene TRBD1, 5 bases. V shed 4 bases and J shed 5 bases, with 21 bases lying between them. The CDR3 covers 16 residues. Germline V gene sequence: CDR1 SGDLS, CDR2 YYNGEE. The CDR3 coding sequence is TGTGCCAGCAGCCAATTTGGGGGGGTGTCAAGGACTGAAGCTTTCTTT. Translated, it gives CASSQFGGVSRTEAFF.

J is TRBJ1-1 and V is TRBV18; TRBD1 is a possible D gene (5 bases). The germline CDR1 and CDR2 sequences are KGHSH and LQKENI. This CDR3 contains 14 residues. Trimming took 6 bases from V and 0 from J, leaving 11 bases between them. CDR3 in amino acids: CASSTGTMNTEAFF. DNA of the CDR3: TGTGCCAGCTCCACGGGGACCATGAACACTGAAGCTTTCTTT.

CDR3 sequence (DNA): TGTGCCATCAGGGACAGGGGGGTCATCTACGAGCAGTACTTC. It is translated as CAIRDRGVIYEQYF. V and J are TRBV10-3 and TRBJ2-7; 10 bases agree with TRBD1. V lost 6 bases and J lost 3; bases outside the gene matches: 5. The germline CDR1 and CDR2 sequences are ENHRY and SYGVKD. The CDR3 has 14 amino acids.

The chain combines TRBV2 with TRBJ2-3; possibly TRBD2 for D (7 bases). The CDR3 extends over 16 amino acids. Germline-derived CDR1 and CDR2 are SNHLY and FYNNEI. V dropped 3 bases and J dropped 8 bases, with 21 bases sitting between them. The CDR3 sequence is CASSDTWTRGGATQYF. The CDR3 nucleotides read TGTGCCAGCAGTGACACCTGGACTAGGGGGGGAGCTACGCAGTATTTT.

V and J are TRBV7-9 and TRBJ2-4, with 12 bases lining up with TRBD2. The length of the CDR3 is 19 residues. Germline CDR1 reads SEHNR; CDR2 reads FQNEAQ (reference sequence). J gave up 0 bases and V 5 bases, and 11 bases lay outside the gene matches. The CDR3, as DNA: TGTGCCAGCAGCACGACAGGGGGACTAGCGGGTGCAGCCAAAAACATTCAGTACTTC. Translation gives CASSTTGGLAGAAKNIQYF.

This chain joins TRBV2 and TRBJ1-3; no reliable D call. This CDR3 comprises 15 residues. Germline V gene sequence: CDR1 SNHLY, CDR2 FYNNEI. The V end was cut by 3 bases, the J end by 3 bases, with 12 bases between. The CDR3 region is CASSDGVTGGNTIYF. In DNA, the CDR3 is TGTGCCAGCAGTGATGGGGTTACGGGTGGAAACACCATATATTTT.

This chain links TRBV5-1 with TRBJ1-1; D perhaps matches TRBD1 (5 bases). Between the trimmed V and J ends, which lost 2 bases and 4 bases, there was a span of 9 bases. Germline CDR1 reads SGHRS; CDR2 reads YFSETQ. The length of the CDR3 is 13 residues. The CDR3 here is CASSFGGGTEAFF. The CDR3 coding sequence is TGCGCCAGCAGCTTTGGGGGAGGCACTGAAGCTTTCTTT.

The genes are TRBV11-2 and TRBJ1-2, with TRBD1 matching 9 bases. CDR3 length: 14 amino acids. Germline V gene sequence: CDR1 SGHAT, CDR2 FQNNGV. Germline trimming cut 4 bases from V and 4 bases from J; bases unmatched to any gene: 4. CDR3 amino acids: CASSSWTGVYGYTF. The CDR3 DNA follows: TGTGCCAGCAGCTCCTGGACAGGGGTCTATGGCTACACCTTC. Based on the CDR3 plus reference TRBV11-2 and TRBJ1-2, the full variable domain is EAGVAQSPRYKIIEKRQSVAFWCNPISGHATLYWYQQILGQGPKLLIQFQNNGVVDDSQLPKDRFSAERLKGVDSTLKIQPAKLEDSAVYLCASSSWTGVYGYTFGSGTRLTVV.

The chain has TRBV5-6 and TRBJ1-2; 7 nucleotides align to TRBD1. The CDR3 totals 15 residues. After removal of 2 bases from V and 1 base from J, the junction contained 5 bases not matched to a gene. Germline V gives CDR1 SGHDT, CDR2 YYEEEE. Here the CDR3 reads CASSFRDSFNYGYTF. The CDR3 bases are TGTGCCAGCAGCTTCAGGGACAGTTTTAACTATGGCTACACCTTC.

V gene TRBV5-4 combines with J gene TRBJ2-7, with 9 bases matching TRBD1. The CDR3 is made up of 14 amino acids. Trimming cost V 4 bases and J 5 bases; bases outside gene matches: 7. Germline CDR1 and CDR2: SGHNT and YYREEE (reference sequence). The CDR3 is CASSRGGTGNEQYF. In nucleotides, the CDR3 is TGTGCCAGCAGCCGAGGGGGGACAGGGAACGAGCAGTACTTC.

This clone has just one count. The chain joins TRBV10-2 to TRBJ1-2; 9 positions agree with TRBD1. The CDR3 runs to 14 residues. Germline CDR1 and CDR2: WSHSY and SAAADI. V lost 8 bases, J lost 3 bases, and 7 bases stayed unmatched. The CDR3 coding sequence is TGCGCCAGCCGGACAGGGGTTATGGACTATGGCTACACCTTC. The encoded protein is CASRTGVMDYGYTF.

This chain links TRBV4-3 with TRBJ1-2; D call uncertain. Germline loops: CDR1 LGHNA, CDR2 YSLEER. V lost 0 bases to trimming and J lost 2 bases, with 13 bases between them. CDR3 length: 16 residues. The CDR3 loop is CASSQDRLTPNYGYTF. The DNA for the CDR3 is TGCGCCAGCAGCCAAGATCGATTGACACCAAACTATGGCTACACCTTC.

This rearrangement joins TRBV27 to TRBJ2-7; 12 bases match TRBD2. CDR1 and CDR2 (germline): MNHEY, SMNVEV (reference sequence). Trimming took 4 bases from V and 4 from J; bases not matched to a gene: 2. The CDR3 loop spans 14 amino acids. In DNA form, the CDR3 reads TGTGCCAGCAGTTGGACTAGCGGGATGTACGAGCAGTACTTC. Its translation is CASSWTSGMYEQYF.

This chain links TRBV15 with TRBJ2-1; TRBD2 aligns across 12 bases. The germline V gene encodes CDR1 LNHNV and CDR2 YYDKDF (reference sequence). The CDR3 totals 15 residues. Unmatched junction bases numbered 4, after V lost 1 base and J lost 9 bases. For the CDR3, the DNA is TGTGCCACCAGCAGAGGACTAGCGGGAGAGGGTGAGCAGTTCTTC. This encodes CATSRGLAGEGEQFF.

The genes are TRBV4-2 and TRBJ2-3, with 10 bases matching TRBD2. J gave up 6 bases and V 4 bases, and 19 bases lay outside the gene matches. Looked up from germline, CDR1 is LGHNA and CDR2 is YNFKEQ. This CDR3 has 19 amino acids. The CDR3 region is CASSPFLLGLAGEGDTQYF. CDR3 bases: TGTGCCAGCAGCCCGTTCTTGCTAGGGCTAGCGGGGGAGGGGGATACGCAGTATTTT.

The CDR3 DNA reads as TGTGCCAGTAGTACTCCTCAGCGGGAGAAGACAGATACGCAGTATTTT. Translation: CASSTPQREKTDTQYF. This chain joins TRBV19 and TRBJ2-3; 8 bases are shared with TRBD2. With V trimmed by 4 bases and J by 3 bases, 9 bases remained unmatched. This CDR3 has 16 residues. Germline CDR1 is LNHDA and CDR2 is SQIVND (reference sequence).

J is TRBJ2-5 and V is TRBV7-2, with 9 bases aligning to TRBD1. The CDR3 has 15 residues. The V segment lost 4 bases and the J segment 4 bases; nucleotides outside the gene matches: 7. The germline V gene has CDR1 SGHTA and CDR2 FQGNSA. CDR3 nucleotide sequence: TGTGCCAGCAGCTCGGACAGGGGAGGGGGAGAGACCCAGTACTTC. Amino acid sequence: CASSSDRGGGETQYF. The full variable domain, with the rest looked up from reference TRBV7-2 and TRBJ2-5, is GAGVSQSPSNKVTEKGKDVELRCDPISGHTALYWYRQSLGQGLEFLIYFQGNSAPDKSGLPSDRFSAERTGGSVSTLTIQRTQQEDSAVYLCASSSDRGGGETQYFGPGTRLLVL.

This clone was counted only a few times. The genes are TRBV13 and TRBJ2-1, with 11 bases lining up with TRBD2. From germline, CDR1 is PRHDT and CDR2 FYEKMQ (reference sequence). J was trimmed by 5 bases and V by 5 bases; bases with no gene match: 8. CDR3 length equals 16 residues. The CDR3, as DNA: TGTGCCAGCAGCCATCGGCTAGCGGGAGGTCACAATGAGCAGTTCTTC. Protein: CASSHRLAGGHNEQFF.

The rearrangement links TRBV9 to TRBJ2-1; unclear D gene. Trimming took off 3 bases at V and 4 bases at J, with 17 bases between the two ends. The CDR3 loop spans 16 amino acids. Germline loops: CDR1 SGDLS, CDR2 YYNGEE. The CDR3 region is CASSATGGVPYNEQFF. The CDR3 bases are TGTGCCAGCAGCGCTACTGGTGGGGTACCGTACAATGAGCAGTTCTTC.

The rearrangement joins TRBV2 to TRBJ2-5, with TRBD2 as a possible D gene (7 bases). Germline V CDR1 and CDR2: SNHLY, FYNNEI. The CDR3 sequence is 16 residues long. Trimming left V 7 bases short and J 1 base short, with 19 bases between. DNA for the CDR3: TGTGCCAGCATGGGATGGGGGGGGCGATCCCAAGAGACCCAGTACTTC. This codes for CASMGWGGRSQETQYF.

The chain uses TRBV9 and TRBJ2-3; D is unresolved. The ends were cut back, 1 base at V and 8 bases at J, with 8 bases in the middle. This CDR3 has 12 amino acids. In germline, CDR1 is SGDLS, CDR2 YYNGEE. The CDR3 is CASSVYDGTQYF. CDR3 coding DNA: TGTGCCAGCAGCGTATATGATGGTACGCAGTATTTT.